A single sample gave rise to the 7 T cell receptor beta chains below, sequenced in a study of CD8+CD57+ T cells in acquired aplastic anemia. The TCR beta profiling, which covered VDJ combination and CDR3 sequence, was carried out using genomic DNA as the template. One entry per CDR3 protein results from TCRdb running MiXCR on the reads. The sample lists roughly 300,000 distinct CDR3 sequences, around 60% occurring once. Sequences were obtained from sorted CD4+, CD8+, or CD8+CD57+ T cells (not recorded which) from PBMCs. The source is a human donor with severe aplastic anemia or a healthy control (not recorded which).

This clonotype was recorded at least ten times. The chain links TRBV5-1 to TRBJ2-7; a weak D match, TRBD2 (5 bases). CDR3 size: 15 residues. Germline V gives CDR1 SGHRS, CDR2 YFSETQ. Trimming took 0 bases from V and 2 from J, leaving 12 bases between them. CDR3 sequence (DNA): TGCGCCAGCAGCTTGGGTTTCGGGGTAACCTACGAGCAGTACTTC. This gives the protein CASSLGFGVTYEQYF.

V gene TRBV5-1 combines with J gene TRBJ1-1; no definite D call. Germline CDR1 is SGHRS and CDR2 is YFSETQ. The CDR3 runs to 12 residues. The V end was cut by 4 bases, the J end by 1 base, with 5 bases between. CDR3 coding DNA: TGCGCCAGCAGCGGAGGGAACACTGAAGCTTTCTTT. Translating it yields CASSGGNTEAFF. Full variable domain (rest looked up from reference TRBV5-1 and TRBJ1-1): KAGVTQTPRYLIKTRGQQVTLSCSPISGHRSVSWYQQTPGQGLQFLFEYFSETQRNKGNFPGRFSGRQFSNSRSEMNVSTLELGDSALYLCASSGGNTEAFFGQGTRLTVV.

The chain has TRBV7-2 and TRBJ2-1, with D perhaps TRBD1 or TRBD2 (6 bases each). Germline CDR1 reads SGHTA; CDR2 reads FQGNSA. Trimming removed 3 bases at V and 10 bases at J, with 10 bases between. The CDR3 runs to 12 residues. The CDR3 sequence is CASSFGGLEQFF. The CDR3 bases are TGTGCCAGCAGCTTCGGGGGCCTGGAGCAGTTCTTC.

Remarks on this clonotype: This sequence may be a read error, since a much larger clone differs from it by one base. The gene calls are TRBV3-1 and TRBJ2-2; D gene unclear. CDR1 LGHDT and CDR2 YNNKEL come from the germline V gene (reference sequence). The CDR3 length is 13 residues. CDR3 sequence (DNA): TGTGCCAGCGGCCAAGGTTGGGTGGGGGAGCTGTTTTTT. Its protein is CASGQGWVGELFF.

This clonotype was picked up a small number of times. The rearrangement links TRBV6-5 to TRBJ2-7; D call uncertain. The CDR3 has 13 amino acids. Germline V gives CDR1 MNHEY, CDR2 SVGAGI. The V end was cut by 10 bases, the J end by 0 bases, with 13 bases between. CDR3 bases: TGTGCCATCACGGGCGGAAGCTCCTACGAGCAGTACTTC. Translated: CAITGGSSYEQYF.

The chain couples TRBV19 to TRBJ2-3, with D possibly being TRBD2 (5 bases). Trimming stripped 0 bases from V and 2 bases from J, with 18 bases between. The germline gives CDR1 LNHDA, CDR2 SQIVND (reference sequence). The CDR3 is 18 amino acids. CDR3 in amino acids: CASSIDLWASPHTDTQYF. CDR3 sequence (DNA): TGTGCCAGTAGTATAGATCTATGGGCTAGCCCACACACAGATACGCAGTATTTT.

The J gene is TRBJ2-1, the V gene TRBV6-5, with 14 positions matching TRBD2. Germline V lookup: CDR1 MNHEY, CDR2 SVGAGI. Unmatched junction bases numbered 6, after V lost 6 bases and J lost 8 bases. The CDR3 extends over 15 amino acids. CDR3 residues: CASRPGLAGGHEQFF. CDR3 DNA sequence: TGTGCCAGCAGACCCGGACTAGCGGGAGGTCATGAGCAGTTCTTC.